This paragraph covers one T cell receptor beta chain sequence. This specimen belongs to a study of cytomegalovirus exposure and HLA in healthy donors. Libraries were prepared by immunoSEQ multiplex PCR; TCRdb keeps only in-frame clonotypes and omits some of them. The table lists about 140,000 clones, 86% of them singletons. The specimen was PBMCs. The TCR comes from a man aged 18 to 35 in good health and CMV-seronegative.

The CDR3 reads CASSLTGDQPQHF. CDR3 DNA: TGCGCCAGCAGCTTGACCGGGGATCAGCCCCAGCATTTT. The chain joins TRBV5-1 to TRBJ1-5; D is unresolved. The CDR3 spans 13 residues. Trimming removed 1 base from V and 5 bases from J, with 7 bases in between. Germline loops: CDR1 SGHRS, CDR2 YFSETQ.